The following is a T cell receptor (beta chain) sequence with its context. Its antigen is unidentified. These data originate in a study of tissue T cells after allogeneic stem cell transplantation. Study-level results: Which tissue TCRs were alloreactive or antigen-specific was not determined. Some clones might be persisting host cells. Anatomically similar tissues had similar TCR repertoires within each patient. Tissue-detected TCR repertoire was only partly captured by blood and spleen T cells.

Sequencing of TCRbeta CDR3 at survey depth gave sequences and template counts. TCRdb's copy holds only in-frame clones and misses some; the assay was immunoSEQ multiplex PCR. The table lists 25,000 to 35,000 clones, 85% of them singletons. Trimming pared 0 bases from V and 7 bases from J, leaving 6 bases between. This CDR3 is 12 amino acids long. The germline V gene has CDR1 LNHNV and CDR2 YYDKDF (reference sequence). The TCR was taken from a woman between 18 and 55 years old who later had graft-versus-host disease after an allogeneic stem cell transplant. Sequences were derived from blood, sampled before transplantation. The genes are TRBV15 and TRBJ1-1, with no clear D. The CDR3 nucleotides read TGTGCCACCAGCAGAGATCGAAATGAAGCTTTCTTT. Its translation is CATSRDRNEAFF.